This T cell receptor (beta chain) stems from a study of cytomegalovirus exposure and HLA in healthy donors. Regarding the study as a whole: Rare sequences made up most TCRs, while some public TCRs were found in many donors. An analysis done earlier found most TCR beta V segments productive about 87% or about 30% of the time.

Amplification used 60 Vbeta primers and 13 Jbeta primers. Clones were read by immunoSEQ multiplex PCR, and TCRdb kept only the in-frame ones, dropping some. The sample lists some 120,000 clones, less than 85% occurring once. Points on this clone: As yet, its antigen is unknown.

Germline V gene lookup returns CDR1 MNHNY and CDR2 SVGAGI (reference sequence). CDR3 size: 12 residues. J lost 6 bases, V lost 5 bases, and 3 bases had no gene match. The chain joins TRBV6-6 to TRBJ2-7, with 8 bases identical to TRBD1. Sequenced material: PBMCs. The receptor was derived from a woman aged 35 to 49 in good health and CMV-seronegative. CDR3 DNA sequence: TGTGCCAGCAGTGCAACAGGGGGCGAGCAGTACTTC. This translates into CASSATGGEQYF.